This T cell receptor beta chain was observed in a study of T cell responses to AZD1222 COVID-19 vaccine. In the case of this clone: Antigen unknown.

CDR3 size: 14 residues. Germline V CDR1 and CDR2: SGHNT, YENEEA. Trimming shortened V by 3 bases and J by 2 bases, and 7 bases separated the two germline ends. Broader study findings: Just five to seven people given AZD1222 tested seropositive at baseline.

Generated by immunoSEQ multiplex PCR, the TCRdb table keeps only in-frame clones and is missing some. The data contain 130,000 to 150,000 clones, around 90% of them seen just once; the ten biggest clones take up around 2.8%. This specimen consisted of peripheral blood, obtained on day 0 of MenACWY control vaccination. This chain links TRBV11-3 with TRBJ2-2; D is perhaps TRBD2 (6 bases). The TCR was taken from an adult in good health. CDR3 DNA sequence: TGTGCCAGCAGCTTGGGGGGTAACACCGGGGAGCTGTTTTTT. Amino acid sequence: CASSLGGNTGELFF.